This is a list of T cell receptor beta chains from one sample in a study of cytomegalovirus exposure and HLA in healthy donors. TCRdb's copy holds only in-frame clones and misses some; the assay was immunoSEQ multiplex PCR. The sample has about 200,000 clones, roughly 73% seen once. The source material was PBMCs. These receptors all stem from a woman aged 25 to 39 in good health and CMV-seronegative. CDR3s include the opening cysteine and the closing phenylalanine or tryptophan. The order of the fields is D gene, clone size, J gene, V gene, CDR3 protein, CDR3 DNA. A D gene is named only where the DNA matches it firmly. Some rows mark clone size as missing; the rest say once, few, many or name a class of expanded clone.

>.|few|TRBJ2-1|TRBV25-1
CASSTRGYYEQFF
TGTGCCAGCAGCACCCGGGGGTACTATGAGCAGTTCTTC
>TRBD1|few|TRBJ1-4|TRBV19
CASSLRGVNRGRGKLFF
TGTGCCAGTAGTCTAAGAGGGGTGAACAGGGGGCGCGGGAAACTGTTTTTT
>.|.|TRBJ1-2|TRBV18
CASSRTDYGYTF
TGTGCCAGCTCAAGGACAGACTATGGCTACACCTTC
>.|.|TRBJ2-3|TRBV7-8
CASSSPGISTDTQYF
TGTGCCAGCAGCTCCCCCGGGATCTCCACAGATACGCAGTATTTT
>TRBD2|.|TRBJ2-3|TRBV7-9
CASSFIAGSTDTQYF
TGTGCCAGCAGCTTCATAGCGGGGAGCACAGATACGCAGTATTTT
>.|.|TRBJ2-2|TRBV29-1
CSVIMETGELFF
TGCAGCGTCATAATGGAGACCGGGGAGCTGTTTTTT
>.|.|TRBJ2-1|TRBV19
CASKNRSYNEQFF
TGTGCCAGTAAGAACAGGTCCTACAATGAGCAGTTCTTC
>.|once|TRBJ2-6|TRBV4-1
CASSHGWVQAGANVLTF
TGCGCCAGCAGCCATGGATGGGTTCAGGCGGGGGCCAACGTCCTGACTTTC
>.|.|TRBJ1-5|TRBV10-2
CASSEGRSNQPQHF
TGCGCCAGCAGTGAGGGGAGGTCAAATCAGCCCCAGCATTTT
>.|few|TRBJ1-6|TRBV4-1
CASSQESSYNSPLHF
TGCGCCAGCAGCCAAGAGAGCTCCTATAATTCACCCCTCCACTTT
>.|.|TRBJ2-7|TRBV5-1
CASSRGGSYEQYF
TGCGCCAGCAGCCGAGGGGGCTCCTACGAGCAGTACTTC
>.|.|TRBJ1-1|TRBV7-9
CSSSLARNTEAFF
TGTTCCAGCAGCTTAGCCCGGAACACTGAAGCTTTCTTT
>.|.|TRBJ1-2|TRBV2
CASSYREFGRGYTF
TGTGCCAGCAGCTACAGGGAGTTTGGCCGTGGCTACACCTTC
>TRBD2|.|TRBJ2-2|TRBV19
CASSIPSGRNPNTGELFF
TGTGCCAGTAGTATTCCCAGCGGGAGAAACCCAAACACCGGGGAGCTGTTTTTT
>.|few|TRBJ2-7|TRBV30
CAWSGGTPQGQYF
TGTGCCTGGAGTGGGGGGACACCCCAGGGGCAGTACTTC
>TRBD2|.|TRBJ2-5|TRBV6-5
CASMLAGQETQYF
TGTGCCAGCATGCTAGCGGGTCAAGAGACCCAGTACTTC
>.|.|TRBJ2-5|TRBV10-3
CAISRDISWQETQYF
TGTGCCATCAGCCGGGACATAAGTTGGCAAGAGACCCAGTACTTC
>.|.|TRBJ2-1|TRBV13
CASRVGGSGYEQFF
TGTGCCAGCAGGGTGGGTGGGAGCGGCTATGAGCAGTTCTTC